The T cell receptor (beta chain) described here comes from a study of T cells in Graves' hyperthyroidism and ophthalmopathy. This clonotype was counted many times. Its specificity is not known. When ophthalmopathy did not progress within 18 months, Graves' hyperthyroidism was considered stable. Any patient presenting with uncontrolled infection, other autoimmune disease, pregnancy or lactation was left out. PBMCs were collected from an approximately 9.3 ml volume of fresh peripheral blood. Template material for amplifying TCR beta CDR3 regions consisted of RNA transcripts. TCR CDR3 underwent first-round RT-PCR with the HTBI primer set. Each CDR3 protein is one row after TCRdb ran MiXCR on the multiplex PCR reads. Of 300,000 to 400,000 distinct CDR3 sequences listed, roughly a fifth were seen once; the top ten hold around 48%. The V gene's germline CDR1 is MNHEY and CDR2 SMNVEV (reference sequence). The ends were cut back, 5 bases at V and 4 bases at J, with 14 bases in the middle. The CDR3 is 14 residues long.

Findings and caveats of the study: Expanded thyroid clonotypes (above 0.001) were mostly also found in blood.

The chain carries TRBV27 and TRBJ1-1; no reliable D call. The receptor comes from a woman in her 50s with Graves' hyperthyroidism. The sample comprised blood. The CDR3 region is CASSPRARGTEAFF. In nucleotides, the CDR3 is TGTGCCAGCAGTCCGAGGGCACGGGGCACTGAAGCTTTCTTT.